This TCR beta chain was sequenced for a study of OX40 agonist ivuxolimab in advanced cancers. Across the whole study: Ivuxolimab doses were 0.01, 0.1, 0.3, 1.5, 3 or 10 mg/kg every 2 weeks.

Clones were read by immunoSEQ multiplex PCR, and TCRdb kept only the in-frame ones, dropping some. This table holds roughly 120,000 clones, roughly 89% found once. Unmatched junction bases numbered 10, after V lost 4 bases and J lost 5 bases. Germline-derived CDR1 and CDR2 are LGHNA and YSLEER. This CDR3 region has 16 residues. As for this clone: What it recognizes is unknown.

Study-level points and caveats: Patients who responded partially at 0.1-3.0 mg/kg showed clonal expansion ranking among the lowest.

Sequenced material: CD4+ or CD8+ T cells sorted from blood, taken in a trial of the OX40 agonist ivuxolimab. The TCR originated in an adult with an advanced solid tumor such as melanoma, head and neck, liver or kidney cancer. The chain is built from TRBV4-3 and TRBJ1-4, with 7 bases aligning to TRBD1. CDR3 bases: TGCGCCAGCAGCCCCGACCGAACAGGGGAAAATGAAAAACTGTTTTTT. Residues: CASSPDRTGENEKLFF.